The TCR beta chain under discussion was sequenced for a study of T cell responses to AZD1222 COVID-19 vaccine. Using immunoSEQ multiplex PCR, the repertoire was profiled, and TCRdb retains in-frame clones only, with some absent. The profile shows roughly 150,000 clones, approximately 90% of them singletons. Notes on the study in general: At baseline, seropositivity was found in only six or seven AZD1222 recipients. Reportedly, close to half of spike-specific TCRs are directed against unmutated variant regions. Mostly white British, mostly female donors; authors suggested clonal diversity may be underestimated.

A remark on this clone: The antigen remains unidentified.

The sequence derives from an adult who received the AZD1222 COVID-19 vaccine. The source material was peripheral blood, sampled 28 days after the second AZD1222 dose.

The CDR3 is CASSLGQLNTEAFF. The CDR3 region has the DNA TGTGCCAGCAGCCTCGGACAGTTGAACACTGAAGCTTTCTTT. The V gene is TRBV14, the J gene TRBJ1-1; TRBD1 is a possible D gene (6 bases). The CDR3 loop spans 14 amino acids. V was pared by 4 bases and J by 0 bases, with 9 bases between. The germline V gene encodes CDR1 SGHDN and CDR2 FVKESK.